These 26 T cell receptor beta chains were all obtained from the same sample, sequenced in a study of blood T cell repertoires in COVID-19. Repertoires were generated with immunoSEQ multiplex PCR, while TCRdb's copy carries only in-frame clones and drops some. The sample lists some 66,000 clones, about 80% seen once, with 5% to 7.5% in the top ten. The sample was peripheral blood. Source of these receptors: a man in his sixties with acute or convalescent COVID-19.

The chain carries TRBV6-4 and TRBJ2-2, with TRBD1 identical over 8 bases. The CDR3 extends over 15 amino acids. The germline V gene has CDR1 MRHNA and CDR2 SNTAGT. The junction had 8 bases not matched to a gene; V was cut back by 6 bases and J by 5 bases. The CDR3 coding sequence is TGTGCCAGCAGCCCGAAGCAGGGGGCTACCGGGGAGCTGTTTTTT. Protein product: CASSPKQGATGELFF.

The chain couples TRBV6-4 to TRBJ1-1; 8 bases align to TRBD1. The germline V gene has CDR1 MRHNA and CDR2 SNTAGT. V shed 5 bases, J shed 1 base, and the junction held 9 bases outside the gene matches. The CDR3 loop spans 16 amino acids. CDR3 residues: CASSSDREIKNTEAFF. The CDR3 nucleotides read TGTGCCAGCAGTTCGGACAGGGAAATAAAGAACACTGAAGCTTTCTTT.

The chain uses TRBV30 and TRBJ1-2; the match to TRBD1 covers 8 bases. The V gene end was trimmed by 5 bases and the J gene end by 3 bases; junction bases not matched to a gene: 5. Per the germline V gene, CDR1 is GTSNPN and CDR2 is SVGIG (reference sequence). The CDR3 totals 13 residues. The chain's CDR3 is CAWVDRGHYGYTF. The CDR3 DNA reads TGTGCCTGGGTTGACAGGGGACACTATGGCTACACCTTC.

The chain is built from TRBV4-3 and TRBJ1-4; no reliable D call. The V end was cut by 1 base, the J end by 8 bases, with 11 bases between. Germline assignment: CDR1 LGHNA and CDR2 YSLEER. This CDR3 comprises 14 residues. The CDR3 sequence: CASSQVNQREKLFF. The CDR3 bases are TGCGCCAGCAGCCAAGTGAATCAGCGGGAAAAACTGTTTTTT.

This clone was observed a handful of times. The CDR3 loop reads CASRQRNSGLNTDTQYF. As DNA, the CDR3 is TGTGCCAGCAGACAAAGAAATTCGGGACTCAACACAGATACGCAGTATTTT. The chain is built from TRBV5-5 and TRBJ2-3, with D possibly being TRBD2 (6 bases). V lost 5 bases and J 2 bases, leaving 21 bases between the germline ends. The CDR3 has 17 residues. Germline loops: CDR1 SGHKS, CDR2 YYEKEE (reference sequence). Based on the CDR3 plus reference TRBV5-5 and TRBJ2-3, the full variable domain is DAGVTQSPTHLIKTRGQQVTLRCSPISGHKSVSWYQQVLGQGPQFIFQYYEKEERGRGNFPDRFSARQFPNYSSELNVNALLLGDSALYLCASRQRNSGLNTDTQYFGPGTRLTVL.

This clone was observed a few times. The rearrangement uses TRBV19 and TRBJ1-6; 7 bases match TRBD1. V was clipped by 3 bases and J by 7 bases; unmatched bases: 6. This CDR3 is 15 amino acids long. CDR1 and CDR2 (germline): LNHDA, SQIVND (reference sequence). The CDR3 bases are TGTGCCAGTAGTATGGTGACAGGGCTCAATTCACCCCTCCACTTT. It yields the protein CASSMVTGLNSPLHF.

The chain uses TRBV7-6 and TRBJ2-3; the match to TRBD1 covers 10 bases. The CDR3 has 14 amino acids. Germline assignment: CDR1 SGHVS and CDR2 FNYEAQ. Unmatched junction bases numbered 2, after V lost 7 bases and J lost 1 base. In DNA form, the CDR3 reads TGTGCCAGCACAGACAGGGGGCGCACAGATACGCAGTATTTT. This sequence encodes CASTDRGRTDTQYF.

The CDR3 region is CASSVDREKYGYTF. The DNA for the CDR3 is TGCGCCAGCAGCGTAGACAGGGAAAAGTACGGCTACACCTTC. This chain joins TRBV5-1 and TRBJ1-2; 7 bases are a match to TRBD1. J lost 8 bases, V lost 4 bases, and 11 bases had no gene match. The CDR3 has 14 residues. Germline V gene lookup returns CDR1 SGHRS and CDR2 YFSETQ.

The chain recombines TRBV6-1 with TRBJ1-4; 9 nucleotides line up with TRBD1. The CDR3 runs to 14 residues. After removal of 3 bases from V and 7 bases from J, the junction contained 3 bases not matched to a gene. Germline V gene sequence: CDR1 MNHNS, CDR2 SASEGT. The CDR3 sequence: CASSEGTGSEKLFF. The CDR3, as DNA: TGTGCCAGCAGTGAGGGGACAGGGAGTGAAAAACTGTTTTTT.

The gene calls are TRBV5-4 and TRBJ2-3; 8 nucleotides align to TRBD2. CDR1 SGHNT and CDR2 YYREEE come from the germline V gene (reference sequence). Trimming at V came to 4 bases and at J to 5 bases, leaving 9 bases not matched to a gene. CDR3 length equals 15 residues. CDR3 bases: TGTGCCAGCAGCCGATCTCGGGAGGGGGTAGATACGCAGTATTTT. As protein: CASSRSREGVDTQYF.

This clone was recorded once. The J gene is TRBJ2-7, the V gene TRBV6-6; perhaps TRBD1 as D (6 bases). Germline loops: CDR1 MNHNY, CDR2 SVGAGI (reference sequence). The CDR3 runs to 14 residues. Trimming left V 5 bases short and J 1 base short, with 12 bases between. The CDR3: CASSQTGGSYEQYV. The CDR3 DNA is TGTGCCAGCAGTCAGACAGGAGGTTCCTACGAGCAGTACGTC.

This clone showed up just once. The chain couples TRBV5-5 to TRBJ1-5, with D uncertain. Per the germline V gene, CDR1 is SGHKS and CDR2 is YYEKEE (reference sequence). CDR3 length: 12 amino acids. V lost 4 bases to trimming and J lost 6 bases, with 8 bases between them. CDR3 amino acids: CASSDEGQPQHF. For the CDR3, the DNA is TGTGCCAGCAGCGACGAGGGTCAGCCCCAGCATTTT.

V usage is TRBV7-8 and J usage is TRBJ2-7; D is possibly TRBD2 (5 bases). The germline CDR1 and CDR2 sequences are SGHVS and FQNEAQ. Trimming took 5 bases from V and 3 from J, leaving 17 bases between them. CDR3 size: 15 residues. Written as DNA, the CDR3 is TGTGCCAGCAGCCTGGACGGGGTTGTGGGCTACGAGCAGTACTTC. Translated, it gives CASSLDGVVGYEQYF.

The chain links TRBV3-1 (or the pseudogene TRBV3-2) to TRBJ2-1; D is possibly TRBD2 (7 bases). Germline assignment: CDR1 LGHDT and CDR2 YNNKEL (reference sequence). V lost 0 bases to trimming and J lost 6 bases, with 15 bases between them. The CDR3 sequence is 16 residues long. This CDR3 is CASSQDLGGGSNEQFF. The CDR3, as DNA: TGTGCCAGCAGCCAAGATTTGGGGGGGGGCTCCAATGAGCAGTTCTTC.

The CDR3 DNA follows: TGTGCCAGCAGCCACACACAGGGGGCTCGACGCGAGCAGTACGTC. This sequence encodes CASSHTQGARREQYV. This chain joins TRBV5-6 and TRBJ2-7; 9 bases align to TRBD1. The ends lost 4 bases at V and 6 bases at J; junction bases unmatched: 11. This CDR3 comprises 15 residues. CDR1 is SGHDT and CDR2 is YYEEEE in the germline V gene.

The chain combines TRBV18 with TRBJ1-5; D is perhaps TRBD1 (5 bases). This CDR3 region has 14 residues. Between the trimmed V and J ends, which lost 2 bases and 3 bases, there was a span of 8 bases. CDR1 is KGHSH, CDR2 LQKENI, per germline. The CDR3 here is CASSPDSLNQPQHF. As DNA, the CDR3 is TGTGCCAGCTCACCAGACAGCCTCAATCAGCCCCAGCATTTT.

The table lists this clone with a count of one. The J gene is TRBJ2-5, the V gene TRBV12-3 or TRBV12-4, with D maybe TRBD2 (6 bases). With 5 bases removed from V and 5 bases from J, the gap between germline ends came to 12 bases. The CDR3 spans 13 residues. The CDR3 bases are TGTGCCAGCAGTCGAGTCGGGGGTGAGACCCAGTACTTC. Amino acids: CASSRVGGETQYF.

V usage is TRBV19 and J usage is TRBJ1-5, with TRBD1 identical over 10 bases. V dropped 6 bases and J dropped 4; count of bases not matched to a gene: 3. Germline CDR1 LNHDA, CDR2 SQIVND (reference sequence). This CDR3 contains 14 residues. CDR3 DNA sequence: TGTGCCAGTAGGCCGGACAGGGGGAATCAGCCCCAGCATTTT. Protein: CASRPDRGNQPQHF.

This sequence joins TRBV11-2 and TRBJ2-2; D remains ambiguous. Trimming removed 4 bases from V and 2 bases from J, with 14 bases in between. The CDR3 runs 16 residues. CDR1 and CDR2 from the germline V gene are SGHAT and FQNNGV. In nucleotides, the CDR3 is TGTGCCAGCAGCTCCCCCGGCGGCCTTAACACCGGGGAGCTGTTTTTT. Amino acid sequence: CASSSPGGLNTGELFF. Together with reference TRBV11-2 and TRBJ2-2, the CDR3 gives the full variable domain: EAGVAQSPRYKIIEKRQSVAFWCNPISGHATLYWYQQILGQGPKLLIQFQNNGVVDDSQLPKDRFSAERLKGVDSTLKIQPAKLEDSAVYLCASSSPGGLNTGELFFGEGSRLTVL.

The chain combines TRBV7-2 with TRBJ2-5; 7 bases agree with TRBD1. V gave up 0 bases and J gave up 2 bases; unmatched junction bases: 6. The CDR3 is made up of 16 amino acids. Per germline, CDR1 SGHTA and CDR2 FQGNSA. CDR3 sequence (DNA): TGTGCCAGCAGCTTAGCGGGGACAGCCCTGCAAGAGACCCAGTACTTC. Protein sequence: CASSLAGTALQETQYF.

The rearrangement uses TRBV5-4 and TRBJ1-1; the D gene is possibly TRBD1 (5 bases). Per the germline V gene, CDR1 is SGHNT and CDR2 is YYREEE (reference sequence). Trimming pared 3 bases from V and 3 bases from J, leaving 6 bases between. The CDR3 spans 12 residues. CDR3 nucleotide sequence: TGTGCCAGCAGCTGGGACTACACTGAAGCTTTCTTT. Protein product: CASSWDYTEAFF.

V and J are TRBV5-4 and TRBJ2-7; D gene uncertain. The V gene's germline CDR1 is SGHNT and CDR2 YYREEE (reference sequence). This CDR3 has 13 amino acids. CDR3 nucleotides: TGTGCCAGCAGCAACACGATGTCCTCCGAGCAGTACGTC. This gives the protein CASSNTMSSEQYV.

The rearrangement joins TRBV7-2 to TRBJ1-5, with D maybe TRBD1 (5 bases). The length of the CDR3 is 15 residues. Germline V gives CDR1 SGHTA, CDR2 FQGNSA. V was pared by 6 bases and J by 5 bases, with 17 bases between. The CDR3 DNA reads as TGTGCCAGCAGTCCCACAGGCCGCGGGGATCAGCCCCAGCATTTT. Its translation is CASSPTGRGDQPQHF.

This clone was counted once. The rearrangement joins TRBV7-8 to TRBJ2-5; D is perhaps TRBD2 (7 bases). Trimming removed 1 base from V and 2 bases from J, with 17 bases in between. The length of the CDR3 is 17 residues. Germline lookup yields CDR1 SGHVS and CDR2 FQNEAQ. For the CDR3, the DNA is TGTGCCAGCAGCTTAGGACTCCGGCGGGGGACACAAGAGACCCAGTACTTC. This encodes CASSLGLRRGTQETQYF.

The rearrangement uses TRBV5-6 and TRBJ2-2; D is undetermined. CDR3 length: 16 residues. V was clipped by 4 bases and J by 0 bases, with 13 bases between them. Germline V gene data show CDR1 as SGHDT and CDR2 as YYEEEE. The CDR3 DNA is TGTGCCAGCAGCCTACGCGCCATTACGAACACCGGGGAGCTGTTTTTT. The encoded protein is CASSLRAITNTGELFF.

The V and J genes are TRBV5-5 and TRBJ1-2; D remains ambiguous. The CDR3 loop spans 15 amino acids. Germline V gene sequence: CDR1 SGHKS, CDR2 YYEKEE (reference sequence). V was trimmed by 2 bases and J by 4 bases, leaving 15 bases between them. CDR3 protein: CASSLGLSSSYGYTF. The CDR3 DNA reads TGTGCCAGCAGCTTAGGACTTTCCTCCTCCTATGGCTACACCTTC.